The clone carrying this T cell receptor beta chain occurred a few times. Its antigen is unidentified. These data belong to a study of identical twins. Study findings and constraints: In beta out-of-frame sequences, the excess sharing between twins was weaker.

TCRdb processed the 5' RACE reads anew with MiXCR; each CDR3 protein has one entry. The sample has about 720,000 distinct CDR3 sequences; 15% to 20% are singletons. These data were likewise used in another study, on T cells expressing NK-cell markers.

This clonotype originated in a young woman in good health. The material sequenced was PBMCs.

As DNA, the CDR3 is TGTGCCAGCCATCAGGGCCGCACAGATACGCAGTATTTT. This translates into CASHQGRTDTQYF. V and J are TRBV5-8 and TRBJ2-3; TRBD1 is a possible D gene (5 bases). The CDR3 is made up of 13 amino acids. V was pared by 7 bases and J by 1 base, with 10 bases between. Germline V gives CDR1 SGHTS, CDR2 YDEGEE. Full variable domain (missing parts from reference TRBV5-8 and TRBJ2-3): EAGVTQSPTHLIKTRGQQATLRCSPISGHTSVYWYQQALGLGLQFLLWYDEGEERNRGNFPPRFSGRQFPNYSSELNVNALELEDSALYLCASHQGRTDTQYFGPGTRLTVL.